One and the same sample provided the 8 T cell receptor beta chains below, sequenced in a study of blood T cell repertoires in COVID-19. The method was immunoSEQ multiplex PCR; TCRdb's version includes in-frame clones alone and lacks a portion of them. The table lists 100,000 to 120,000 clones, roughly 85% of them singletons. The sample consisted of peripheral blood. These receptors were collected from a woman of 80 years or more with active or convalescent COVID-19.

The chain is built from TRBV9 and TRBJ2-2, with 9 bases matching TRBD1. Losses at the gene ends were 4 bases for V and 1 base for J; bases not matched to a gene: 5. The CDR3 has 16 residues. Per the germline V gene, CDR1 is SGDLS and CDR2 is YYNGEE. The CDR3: CASSRGGQGNTGELFF. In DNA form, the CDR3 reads TGTGCCAGCAGCCGCGGGGGACAGGGGAACACCGGGGAGCTGTTTTTT.

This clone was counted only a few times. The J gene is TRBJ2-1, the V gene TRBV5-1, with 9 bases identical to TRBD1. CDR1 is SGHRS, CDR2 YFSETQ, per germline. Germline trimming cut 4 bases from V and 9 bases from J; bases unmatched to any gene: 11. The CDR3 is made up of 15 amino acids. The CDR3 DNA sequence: TGCGCCAGCAGCATCGGGACAGGGACTTACTCTGAGCAGTTCTTC. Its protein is CASSIGTGTYSEQFF. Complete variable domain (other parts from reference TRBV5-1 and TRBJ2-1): KAGVTQTPRYLIKTRGQQVTLSCSPISGHRSVSWYQQTPGQGLQFLFEYFSETQRNKGNFPGRFSGRQFSNSRSEMNVSTLELGDSALYLCASSIGTGTYSEQFFGPGTRLTVL.

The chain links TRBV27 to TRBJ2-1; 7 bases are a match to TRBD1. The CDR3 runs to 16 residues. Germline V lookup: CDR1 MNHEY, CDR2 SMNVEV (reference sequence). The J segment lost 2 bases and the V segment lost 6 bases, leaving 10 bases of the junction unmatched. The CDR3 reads CASSAEIRGTYNEQFF. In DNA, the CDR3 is TGTGCCAGCAGCGCCGAAATCAGGGGGACCTACAATGAGCAGTTCTTC.

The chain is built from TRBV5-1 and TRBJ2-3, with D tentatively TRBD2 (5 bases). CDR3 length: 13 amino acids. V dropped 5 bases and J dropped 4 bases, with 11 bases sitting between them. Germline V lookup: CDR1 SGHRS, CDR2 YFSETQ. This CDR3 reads CASRGVVSDTQYF. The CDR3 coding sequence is TGCGCCAGCAGGGGAGTCGTTTCAGATACGCAGTATTTT.

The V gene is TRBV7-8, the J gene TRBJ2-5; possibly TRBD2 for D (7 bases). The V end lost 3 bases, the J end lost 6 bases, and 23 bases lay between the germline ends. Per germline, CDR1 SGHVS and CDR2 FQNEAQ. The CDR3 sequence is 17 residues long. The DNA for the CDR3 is TGTGCCAGCAGCTTTGTGGGGGGGACAAGTGCCAAGAAGACCCAGTACTTC. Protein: CASSFVGGTSAKKTQYF.

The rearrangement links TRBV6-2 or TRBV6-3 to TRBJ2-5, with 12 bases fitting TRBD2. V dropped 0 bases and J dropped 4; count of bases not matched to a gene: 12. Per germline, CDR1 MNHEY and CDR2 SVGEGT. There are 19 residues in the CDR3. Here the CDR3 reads CASSYSELRGLAGPETQYF. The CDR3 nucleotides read TGTGCCAGCAGTTACTCGGAATTGAGGGGACTAGCGGGTCCAGAGACCCAGTACTTC.

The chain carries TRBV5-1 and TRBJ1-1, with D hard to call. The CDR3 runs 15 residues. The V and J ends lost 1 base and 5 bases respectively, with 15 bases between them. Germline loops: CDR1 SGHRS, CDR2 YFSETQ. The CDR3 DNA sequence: TGCGCCAGCAGCTTGCTACCCGATCCGGGGACTGAAGCTTTCTTT. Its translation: CASSLLPDPGTEAFF.

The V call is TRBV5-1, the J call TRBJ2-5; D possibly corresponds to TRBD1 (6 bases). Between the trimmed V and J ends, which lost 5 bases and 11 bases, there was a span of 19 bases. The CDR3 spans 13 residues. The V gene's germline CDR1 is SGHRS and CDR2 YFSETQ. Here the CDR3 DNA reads TGCGCCAGCAGGGCTCAGGGGAGTTTGGCGCAGTACTTC. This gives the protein CASRAQGSLAQYF.